The 14 T cell receptor beta chains in this list originate from one sample, sequenced in a study of T cells after yellow fever vaccination. TCRdb recomputed calls from the 5' RACE reads with MiXCR, one row per CDR3 protein. The data contain more than 300,000 distinct CDR3 sequences, approximately 4.5% of them singletons. Sequences were derived from PBMCs, sampled 15 days after the yellow fever booster vaccination. Receptors were obtained from a young man who received the YFV17D yellow fever vaccine.

The chain has TRBV6-6 and TRBJ1-1, with 8 bases aligning to TRBD1. The CDR3 has 11 residues. Germline assignment: CDR1 MNHNY and CDR2 SVGAGI (reference sequence). Trimming took 8 bases from V and 11 from J; bases not matched to a gene: 7. CDR3 sequence: CASEQGAGAFF. The CDR3 coding sequence is TGTGCCAGCGAGCAGGGGGCGGGGGCTTTCTTT.

This clonotype has just a few counts. V gene TRBV29-1 combines with J gene TRBJ2-7; unclear D gene. The V end lost 0 bases, the J end lost 3 bases, and 6 bases lay between the germline ends. Germline CDR1 SQVTM, CDR2 ANQGSEA. This CDR3 region has 12 residues. The CDR3 here is CSVEEGHYEQYF. CDR3 DNA sequence: TGCAGCGTTGAAGAGGGTCACTACGAGCAGTACTTC.

The chain joins TRBV20-1 to TRBJ2-5; 9 bases map to TRBD2. This CDR3 spans 14 amino acids. The germline CDR1 and CDR2 sequences are DFQATT and SNEGSKA (reference sequence). J was trimmed by 3 bases and V by 1 base; bases with no gene match: 3. The DNA for the CDR3 is TGCAGTGCTAGAGCGACTAGCGGCAAAGAGACCCAGTACTTC. It translates to CSARATSGKETQYF.

This clonotype was detected only a few times. The chain carries TRBV6-2 or TRBV6-3 and TRBJ2-7; 7 positions match TRBD2. CDR1 and CDR2 from the germline V gene are MNHEY and SVGEGT. The length of the CDR3 is 16 residues. Trimming cost V 4 bases and J 4 bases; bases outside gene matches: 13. In DNA form, the CDR3 reads TGTGCCAGCAGTTCACTGCGTCGACTAGCCCTTTACGAGCAGTACGTC. It is translated as CASSSLRRLALYEQYV.

This clonotype was observed at least ten times. This chain uses TRBV5-1 with TRBJ2-7; TRBD1 might be the D (6 bases). The ends were cut back, 2 bases at V and 7 bases at J, with 19 bases in the middle. Germline CDR1 and CDR2: SGHRS and YFSETQ. The CDR3 sequence is 15 residues long. For the CDR3, the DNA is TGCGCCAGCAGCTTAGGGGACACCTCTCCCTTGGAGCAGTACTTC. Its translation is CASSLGDTSPLEQYF.

This clonotype was picked up many times. The gene calls are TRBV6-2 or TRBV6-3 and TRBJ1-2, with a possible D match to TRBD1 (5 bases). Trimming took off 9 bases at V and 3 bases at J, with 17 bases between the two ends. Per germline, CDR1 MNHEY and CDR2 SVGEGT. The CDR3 length is 14 residues. The CDR3 DNA reads as TGTGCCAGTAATACAGGTCGCAACTACTATGGCTACACCTTC. Translated: CASNTGRNYYGYTF.

This clonotype was detected many times. The gene calls are TRBV7-2 and TRBJ2-2, with 9 positions matching TRBD1. CDR1 is SGHTA, CDR2 FQGNSA, per germline. V was pared by 5 bases and J by 5 bases, with 6 bases of the junction left unmatched. The CDR3 consists of 15 residues. The CDR3 DNA sequence: TGTGCCAGCAGCGGGCGGGACAGGGTTACCGGGGAGCTGTTTTTT. This sequence encodes CASSGRDRVTGELFF.

This clonotype was observed a handful of times. V and J are TRBV5-1 and TRBJ2-4, with D maybe TRBD2 (6 bases). The CDR3 totals 15 residues. With 4 bases removed from V and 1 base from J, the gap between germline ends came to 12 bases. Germline V gene data show CDR1 as SGHRS and CDR2 as YFSETQ. The CDR3 DNA sequence: TGCGCCAGCAGCCCCGGGGGATCGGCCAAAAACATTCAGTACTTC. Its translation is CASSPGGSAKNIQYF. Full variable domain (outside the CDR3, taken from reference TRBV5-1 and TRBJ2-4): KAGVTQTPRYLIKTRGQQVTLSCSPISGHRSVSWYQQTPGQGLQFLFEYFSETQRNKGNFPGRFSGRQFSNSRSEMNVSTLELGDSALYLCASSPGGSAKNIQYFGAGTRLSVL.

CDR3 in DNA: TGTGCCAGTATTTTACATAAGCCGGGAAACACTGAAGCTTTCTTT. This gives the protein CASILHKPGNTEAFF. This chain uses TRBV19 with TRBJ1-1; D ambiguous. The CDR3 is 15 residues long. With 7 bases removed from V and 2 bases from J, the gap between germline ends came to 17 bases. The germline gives CDR1 LNHDA, CDR2 SQIVND (reference sequence).

This clonotype was detected many times. The chain joins TRBV20-1 to TRBJ2-3; D is ambiguous. Germline-derived CDR1 and CDR2 are DFQATT and SNEGSKA (reference sequence). CDR3 length: 13 residues. The V end lost 2 bases, the J end lost 1 base, and 7 bases lay between the germline ends. CDR3 sequence: CSARLVRTDTQYF. CDR3 coding DNA: TGCAGTGCTAGATTAGTCCGCACAGATACGCAGTATTTT.

This clonotype has more than one count but fewer than ten. This chain connects TRBV20-1 to TRBJ2-2; 7 positions agree with TRBD2. From germline, CDR1 is DFQATT and CDR2 SNEGSKA (reference sequence). CDR3 length equals 13 residues. With 6 bases clipped from V and 5 bases from J, the junction kept 6 bases outside the gene matches. The CDR3 DNA follows: TGCAGTGCCCCGACTAGCTGGACCGGGGAGCTGTTTTTT. Translated, it gives CSAPTSWTGELFF.

This clonotype was observed a handful of times. DNA for the CDR3: TGCGCCAGCAGCCTTAGACAGGGGGACCTTCTAGCCAAAAACATTCAGTACTTC. Protein sequence: CASSLRQGDLLAKNIQYF. V usage is TRBV4-1 and J usage is TRBJ2-4; TRBD1 matches at 9 bases. The CDR3 has 18 amino acids. The junction had 10 bases not matched to a gene; V was cut back by 4 bases and J by 0 bases. Germline values: CDR1 MGHRA, CDR2 YSYEKL.

This clonotype was seen ten or more times. V gene TRBV5-5 combines with J gene TRBJ1-1, with TRBD1 as a possible D gene (6 bases). V lost 0 bases to trimming and J lost 0 bases, with 21 bases between them. The CDR3 extends over 19 amino acids. Germline CDR1 SGHKS, CDR2 YYEKEE (reference sequence). The CDR3 bases are TGTGCCAGCAGCTTGGATGGGGGCGGGAGAAACCCGATGAACACTGAAGCTTTCTTT. It translates to CASSLDGGGRNPMNTEAFF.

Many counts were recorded for this clonotype. J is TRBJ2-3 and V is TRBV20-1; 8 bases are shared with TRBD1. J lost 3 bases, V lost 6 bases, and 11 bases had no gene match. This CDR3 has 15 amino acids. Germline V CDR1 and CDR2: DFQATT, SNEGSKA (reference sequence). As DNA, the CDR3 is TGCAGTGCCTCTGACGACAGGGGACGAACAGATACGCAGTATTTT. This translates into CSASDDRGRTDTQYF.